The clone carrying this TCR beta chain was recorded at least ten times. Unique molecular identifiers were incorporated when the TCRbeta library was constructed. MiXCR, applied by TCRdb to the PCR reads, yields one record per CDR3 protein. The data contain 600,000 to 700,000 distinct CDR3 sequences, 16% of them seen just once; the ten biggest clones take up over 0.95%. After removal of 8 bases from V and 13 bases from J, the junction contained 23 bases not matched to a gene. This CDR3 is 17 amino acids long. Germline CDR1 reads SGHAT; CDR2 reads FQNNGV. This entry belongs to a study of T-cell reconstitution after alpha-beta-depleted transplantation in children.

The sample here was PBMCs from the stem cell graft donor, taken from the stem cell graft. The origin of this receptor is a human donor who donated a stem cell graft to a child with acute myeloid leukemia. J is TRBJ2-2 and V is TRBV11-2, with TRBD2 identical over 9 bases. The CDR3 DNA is TGTGCCAGCGCACGAGCCCTCTCGGGACTAGCCGCTTTGGGGCTGTTTTTT. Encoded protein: CASARALSGLAALGLFF.